Listed here are 6 T cell receptor beta chains from one sample, sequenced in a study of a mutant IDH1 vaccine in newly diagnosed glioma listed by TCRdb under 2021. The antigens for these receptors are not known. The time point label on this specimen signifies: week 35, safety follow-up. Every vaccine dose consisted of 300 ug of a 20-mer mutant IDH1 peptide in Montanide, administered subcutaneously together with topical imiquimod. Library preparation was by the immunoSEQ multiplex PCR assay. TCRdb took over this immuneACCESS table, retaining in-frame rearrangements with V and J assigned. Such tables are incomplete; in checked studies, under half of the missing clones stem from an unresolved V gene, and the remainder is unexplained. The sample records roughly 40,000 clones, 83% of which are singletons. Together, the top ten hold over 4.5% of the sample. Sequenced here: PBMCs, sampled from a glioma patient whose treatment included an IDH1 peptide vaccine. These receptors originate from a woman in her forties or fifties with glioma.

V is TRBV9 and J is TRBJ2-7; possible D gene TRBD2, 5 bases. Germline V gives CDR1 SGDLS, CDR2 YYNGEE. The CDR3 is 18 amino acids. V was cut by 0 bases and J by 0 bases, with 19 bases left in between. The CDR3 DNA is TGTGCCAGCAGCGTAGGGCCCCTTGCGGGCCGGAGCTCCTACGAGCAGTACTTC. It specifies CASSVGPLAGRSSYEQYF.

The chain links TRBV30 to TRBJ1-1; possible D gene TRBD1, 5 bases. The germline V and J ends were trimmed by 5 bases and 1 base, with 11 bases remaining between them. There are 13 residues in the CDR3. Germline V lookup: CDR1 GTSNPN, CDR2 SVGIG (reference sequence). The CDR3 coding sequence is TGTGCCTGGGCCGTGACAGCGAACACTGAAGCTTTCTTT. Translated: CAWAVTANTEAFF.

The rearrangement joins TRBV19 to TRBJ1-6; TRBD1 matches 10 bases. From germline, CDR1 is LNHDA and CDR2 SQIVND (reference sequence). After removal of 3 bases from V and 7 bases from J, the junction contained 15 bases not matched to a gene. This CDR3 has 19 residues. CDR3 in DNA: TGTGCCAGTAGTATGGACGGCCGGGACAGGGGAAGTGAAAATTCACCCCTCCACTTT. Residues: CASSMDGRDRGSENSPLHF. The whole variable domain, filled in from reference TRBV19 and TRBJ1-6, reads DGGITQSPKYLFRKEGQNVTLSCEQNLNHDAMYWYRQDPGQGLRLIYYSQIVNDFQKGDIAEGYSVSREKKESFPLTVTSAQKNPTAFYLCASSMDGRDRGSENSPLHFGNGTRLTVT.

This clone was counted a single time. The chain employs TRBV29-1 and TRBJ2-7; D not certain. The germline gives CDR1 SQVTM, CDR2 ANQGSEA. Trimming pared 4 bases from V and 0 bases from J, leaving 7 bases between. The CDR3 length is 12 residues. The CDR3 sequence is CSVVQTSYEQYF. Written as DNA, the CDR3 is TGCAGCGTTGTCCAGACCTCCTACGAGCAGTACTTC.

The chain carries TRBV30 and TRBJ1-4; D is perhaps TRBD1 (5 bases). The CDR3 covers 14 residues. The V end was cut by 3 bases, the J end by 0 bases, with 8 bases between. Germline CDR1 and CDR2: GTSNPN and SVGIG (reference sequence). The CDR3 nucleotides read TGTGCCTGGAGACAGGACGCAACTAATGAAAAACTGTTTTTT. This encodes CAWRQDATNEKLFF.

The V call is TRBV29-1, the J call TRBJ1-4; TRBD1 is a possible D gene (5 bases). CDR3 size: 13 residues. Between the trimmed V and J ends, which lost 7 bases and 8 bases, there was a span of 17 bases. The germline V gene has CDR1 SQVTM and CDR2 ANQGSEA. CDR3 in amino acids: CSAEGTSEEKLFF. The CDR3 DNA follows: TGCAGCGCCGAGGGGACCAGCGAGGAAAAACTGTTTTTT. Complete variable domain (other parts from reference TRBV29-1 and TRBJ1-4): SAVISQKPSRDICQRGTSLTIQCQVDSQVTMMFWYRQQPGQSLTLIATANQGSEATYESGFVIDKFPISRPNLTFSTLTVSNMSPEDSSIYLCSAEGTSEEKLFFGSGTQLSVL.